Below are 8 T cell receptor beta chains sequenced from a single sample in a study of PD-1 blockade in classical Hodgkin lymphoma. Brentuximab vedotin exposure varied among the patients, all of whom had relapsed after autologous stem cell transplantation. The data were produced by immunoSEQ multiplex PCR, yet TCRdb's version contains in-frame clones alone and is incomplete. The table shows approximately 160,000 clones, with around 84% occurring only once. The starting material was peripheral blood mononuclear cells (PBMCs), obtained before the second cycle of nivolumab. The receptors shown here come from a human donor with classical Hodgkin lymphoma.

The chain uses TRBV5-1 and TRBJ2-6; no definite D call. The CDR3 extends over 17 amino acids. Trimming took 1 base from V and 0 from J, leaving 11 bases between them. Germline V gene lookup returns CDR1 SGHRS and CDR2 YFSETQ. DNA for the CDR3: TGCGCCAGCAGCTTGAGTCGTGGGTACTCTGGGGCCAACGTCCTGACTTTC. Translation: CASSLSRGYSGANVLTF.

The chain carries TRBV6-6 and TRBJ1-2, with 8 positions matching TRBD1. Germline CDR1 reads MNHNY; CDR2 reads SVGAGI (reference sequence). The CDR3 consists of 15 residues. V lost 6 bases, J lost 4 bases, and 10 bases stayed unmatched. CDR3 loop: CASRPPPDRGYGYTF. CDR3 in DNA: TGTGCCAGCAGGCCTCCCCCCGACAGGGGCTATGGCTACACCTTC.

This clone has ten or more counts. The chain is built from TRBV7-9 and TRBJ1-1; D uncertain. Deletions cut 4 bases from V and 5 bases from J, with 20 bases between. CDR1 and CDR2 (germline): SEHNR, FQNEAQ (reference sequence). The CDR3 covers 16 residues. CDR3 in DNA: TGTGCCAGCAGCTCCCGCGGAACCTCGGGTGGTACTGAAGCTTTCTTT. It is translated as CASSSRGTSGGTEAFF.

V usage is TRBV7-2 and J usage is TRBJ2-5, with 8 positions matching TRBD2. Trimming cost V 4 bases and J 2 bases; bases outside gene matches: 3. CDR3 size: 14 residues. Germline V gene lookup returns CDR1 SGHTA and CDR2 FQGNSA. The CDR3 region is CASSSLAGQETQYF. Here the CDR3 DNA reads TGTGCCAGCAGCTCATTAGCGGGACAAGAGACCCAGTACTTC.

This clone appeared once. The chain joins TRBV11-2 to TRBJ2-3; 7 bases match TRBD1. Trimming at V came to 2 bases and at J to 4 bases, leaving 6 bases not matched to a gene. This CDR3 is built from 15 residues. Germline V lookup: CDR1 SGHAT, CDR2 FQNNGV. The CDR3 region is CASSLIRGWSDTQYF. The CDR3 DNA follows: TGTGCCAGCAGCTTAATCAGGGGGTGGTCAGATACGCAGTATTTT.

This clone has only a few counts. The chain links TRBV7-3 to TRBJ2-1; D is uncertain. The V end was cut by 1 base, the J end by 4 bases, with 14 bases between. The CDR3 consists of 16 residues. The germline V gene encodes CDR1 SGHTA and CDR2 FQGTGA. The CDR3 reads CASSLSGADPYNEQFF. For the CDR3, the DNA is TGTGCCAGCAGCTTAAGCGGCGCAGACCCGTACAATGAGCAGTTCTTC. Together with reference TRBV7-3 and TRBJ2-1, the CDR3 gives the full variable domain: GAGVSQTPSNKVTEKGKYVELRCDPISGHTALYWYRQSLGQGPEFLIYFQGTGAADDSGLPNDRFFAVRPEGSVSTLKIQRTERGDSAVYLCASSLSGADPYNEQFFGPGTRLTVL.

This rearrangement joins TRBV6-6 to TRBJ2-5; D unresolved. Germline V lookup: CDR1 MNHNY, CDR2 SVGAGI (reference sequence). The CDR3 runs 15 residues. The V end was cut by 8 bases, the J end by 0 bases, with 16 bases between. CDR3 in DNA: TGTGCCAGCCGAATACAGTCCTGGTACCAAGAGACCCAGTACTTC. Amino acids: CASRIQSWYQETQYF.

This sequence joins TRBV6-4 and TRBJ2-6; D gene uncertain. CDR1 is MRHNA, CDR2 SNTAGT, per germline. Trimming stripped 3 bases from V and 4 bases from J, with 13 bases between. The CDR3 totals 16 residues. CDR3: CASSDRWVAGANVLTF. The CDR3 DNA follows: TGTGCCAGCAGTGATAGGTGGGTCGCCGGGGCCAACGTCCTGACTTTC.